The 17 T cell receptor beta chains in this list originate from one sample, sequenced in a study of blood T cells in healthy people across ages. Next came a second PCR, run for about 7 to 12 cycles, which used a sample-barcoded 5' primer along with a J-beta primer mix. TCRdb redid the calling of the 5' RACE reads with MiXCR, one entry per CDR3 protein. The sample has around 1.5 million distinct CDR3 sequences; approximately 59% are singletons. Sequenced material: blood. The receptor source for this set is a young man in good health.

V is TRBV12-3 or TRBV12-4 and J is TRBJ1-2; weak D call: TRBD1 (5 bases). Trimming removed 0 bases at V and 7 bases at J, with 12 bases between. The CDR3 has 14 amino acids. CDR3 amino acids: CASSLAQGKFGYTF. In DNA form, the CDR3 reads TGTGCCAGCAGTTTAGCCCAGGGCAAATTTGGCTACACCTTC.

DNA for the CDR3: TGTGCCAGCAGCTTAGGCAGGATACGGGCTTACGAGCAGTACTTC. As protein: CASSLGRIRAYEQYF. The chain employs TRBV7-8 and TRBJ2-4; no definite D call. The tail of the sequence fits TRBJ2-7 better, so the J call may be wrong. Looked up from germline, CDR1 is SGHVS and CDR2 is FQNEAQ. The CDR3 contains 15 residues.

The rearrangement links TRBV2 to TRBJ2-4, with 13 bases that match TRBD2. The DNA matches TRBJ2-7 better at its end, which makes the J call doubtful. CDR1 and CDR2 (germline): SNHLY, FYNNEI. The CDR3 loop spans 15 amino acids. CDR3 residues: CASSHGTSGAHEQYF. The CDR3 DNA follows: TGTGCCAGCAGCCACGGGACTAGCGGGGCCCACGAGCAGTACTTC.

The genes are TRBV27 and TRBJ2-3; D unresolved. Trimming removed 5 bases from V and 2 bases from J, with 8 bases in between. In germline, CDR1 is MNHEY, CDR2 SMNVEV (reference sequence). The CDR3 is made up of 13 amino acids. The CDR3 sequence: CASSPWPTDTQYF. As DNA, the CDR3 is TGTGCCAGCAGTCCGTGGCCCACAGATACGCAGTATTTT.

The rearrangement links TRBV6-1 to TRBJ1-6, with D uncertain. Trimming took off 0 bases at V and 4 bases at J, with 7 bases between the two ends. CDR3 length: 15 residues. Per the germline V gene, CDR1 is MNHNS and CDR2 is SASEGT. CDR3 sequence: CASSEAGGYNSPLHF. In DNA form, the CDR3 reads TGTGCCAGCAGTGAAGCAGGTGGATATAATTCACCCCTCCACTTT.

This rearrangement joins TRBV20-1 to TRBJ1-2; the match to TRBD1 covers 9 bases. The length of the CDR3 is 13 residues. CDR1 DFQATT and CDR2 SNEGSKA come from the germline V gene (reference sequence). V trimming: 6 bases; J trimming: 3 bases; junction bases outside the gene matches: 5. The CDR3 sequence: CSAPTGGHYGYTF. The CDR3, as DNA: TGCAGTGCCCCTACAGGGGGCCACTATGGCTACACCTTC.

CDR3 sequence (DNA): TGTGCCAGCAGCGTCCGGACTAGCGGGGGGGAGCAGTTCTTC. Translated, it gives CASSVRTSGGEQFF. This chain joins TRBV9 and TRBJ2-1, with 14 bases identical to TRBD2. Trimming at V came to 2 bases and at J to 10 bases, leaving 2 bases not matched to a gene. CDR3 size: 14 residues. From germline, CDR1 is SGDLS and CDR2 YYNGEE.

The count of this clonotype is one. The chain carries TRBV4-2 and TRBJ2-5; 9 bases are a match to TRBD2. Germline V gene lookup returns CDR1 LGHNA and CDR2 YNFKEQ. The CDR3 covers 15 residues. The ends lost 0 bases at V and 4 bases at J; junction bases unmatched: 3. CDR3 DNA sequence: TGTGCCAGCAGCCAAGAGGATAGCGGGGGAGAGACCCAGTACTTC. Its translation is CASSQEDSGGETQYF.

This chain uses TRBV20-1 with TRBJ2-1; 10 bases line up with TRBD2. J gave up 9 bases and V 0 bases, and 11 bases lay outside the gene matches. This CDR3 is built from 16 residues. Germline-derived CDR1 and CDR2 are DFQATT and SNEGSKA (reference sequence). CDR3 sequence (DNA): TGCAGTGCTAGAGATCGTGGGCTAGCGGGGGTGGGTGAGCAGTTCTTC. Residues: CSARDRGLAGVGEQFF.

Points on this clonotype: The junction and the germline gene differ at one end; a read error may be behind it. The chain uses TRBV6-1 and TRBJ1-5; D possibly corresponds to TRBD1 (5 bases). The germline CDR1 and CDR2 sequences are MNHNS and SASEGT. CDR3 size: 14 residues. CDR3: CASREDTGGQPQHF. The DNA of the CDR3 is TGTGCCAGCAGGGAAGACACAGGTGGGCAGCCCCAGCATTTT.

V gene TRBV28 combines with J gene TRBJ1-2, with a possible D match to TRBD1 (5 bases). Trimming cost V 10 bases and J 7 bases, with 19 bases left between them. The CDR3 loop spans 13 amino acids. Per germline, CDR1 MDHEN and CDR2 SYDVKM. CDR3 region: CATHSTEIPGYTF. The CDR3 DNA reads as TGTGCCACCCACTCGACAGAAATCCCTGGCTACACCTTC.

This clonotype was seen once. The chain uses TRBV5-1 and TRBJ2-7, with D possibly being TRBD2 (6 bases). Germline V gene data show CDR1 as SGHRS and CDR2 as YFSETQ. V was pared by 0 bases and J by 0 bases, with 13 bases between. The CDR3 loop spans 16 amino acids. The CDR3 bases are TGCGCCAGCAGCTTGGAGTTTGCGGGGTTCTCCTACGAGCAGTACTTC. Translated, it gives CASSLEFAGFSYEQYF.

This clonotype was recorded a few times. This rearrangement joins TRBV3-1 to TRBJ1-6; D gene uncertain. Germline values: CDR1 LGHDT, CDR2 YNNKEL (reference sequence). The CDR3 totals 13 residues. The V gene lost 1 base and the J gene lost 7 bases, with 5 bases spanning the gap. DNA of the CDR3: TGTGCCAGCAGCCAAGGGACGAATTCACCCCTCCACTTT. Translated, it gives CASSQGTNSPLHF.

The chain combines TRBV2 with TRBJ1-2; TRBD1 might be the D (6 bases). The CDR3 has 11 residues. CDR1 SNHLY and CDR2 FYNNEI come from the germline V gene. The germline V and J ends were trimmed by 6 bases and 10 bases, with 12 bases remaining between them. CDR3 sequence reads: CASRRTDLYTF. CDR3 bases: TGTGCCAGCAGACGGACAGACCTCTACACCTTC.

The table lists this clonotype with a few counts. This CDR3 is CASSLGQGMTYEQYF. CDR3 nucleotide sequence: TGTGCCAGCAGTTTGGGACAGGGTATGACCTACGAGCAGTACTTC. The gene calls are TRBV27 and TRBJ2-7, with 9 positions matching TRBD1. The CDR3 covers 15 residues. V shed 3 bases and J 2 bases; nucleotides not matched to a gene: 5. Germline assignment: CDR1 MNHEY and CDR2 SMNVEV (reference sequence).

The table lists this clonotype with a few counts. The chain uses TRBV6-5 and TRBJ1-1; D is unresolved. The V gene lost 5 bases and the J gene lost 0 bases, with 7 bases spanning the gap. The V gene's germline CDR1 is MNHEY and CDR2 SVGAGI. CDR3 length equals 13 residues. CDR3 amino acids: CASSPWMNTEAFF. The CDR3 DNA reads as TGTGCCAGCAGTCCCTGGATGAACACTGAAGCTTTCTTT.

V is TRBV27 and J is TRBJ2-1, with D hard to call. V shed 5 bases and J shed 4 bases, with 12 bases lying between them. This CDR3 is built from 14 residues. The germline gives CDR1 MNHEY, CDR2 SMNVEV (reference sequence). CDR3 sequence (DNA): TGTGCCAGCAGTCCTATTGGGCGGTACAATGAGCAGTTCTTC. Amino acids: CASSPIGRYNEQFF.